What follows describes a single T cell receptor (beta chain). This clone was recorded only once. Which antigen it targets is not known. It has no much larger one-base neighbor in the sample; base qualities were not kept. Its CDR3 holds 15 amino acids, cysteine through phenylalanine. Only the CDR3 DNA is retained, 45 bases long and in frame from the first base. Trimming accounts for 5 bases at V and 3 bases at J, while the number of junction bases matched to no gene is 8. CDR1 MDHEN and CDR2 SYDVKM were looked up in the germline V gene. Preparation of the library involved the immunoSEQ multiplex PCR assay. The multiplex PCR relied on a mix of 60 forward primers for TCR Vbeta segments and 13 reverse primers for TCR Jbeta segments. The CDR3 region of rearranged TCR beta genes was amplified from genomic DNA with a multiplex PCR assay. The Illumina HiSeq System was used to sequence the amplified TCR beta libraries as 87-base-pair reads. On the study's bioinformatics: Across the 670 or so repertoires, a later analysis counted approximately 83 million unique TCR beta chains, roughly 11 million of which were shared by at least two donors. Raw reads were error-corrected and collapsed into unique sequences by a nearest-neighbor algorithm in which closely related sequences were merged to remove PCR and sequencing errors. Alignment of CDR3 sequences to IMGT reference sequences was used to assign V, D and J gene segments. For a sequence to be retained, at least a six-nucleotide match to both a V gene segment and a J gene segment was required. A rearrangement was called productive if the CDR3 had no stop codons and remained in frame with V and J, and every other rearrangement was called non-productive. CDR3 was defined by IMGT convention, running from the second conserved V-encoded cysteine to the conserved J-encoded phenylalanine. The earlier analysis of about 500 of the donors excluded sequences that lacked an unambiguous match to a single V gene segment. An earlier analysis of a few hundred of the donors classified V segments as functional when productive rearrangements were above 56.7% and as segregating when the standard deviation between donors was above 5%. A statistical classification framework was built for diagnosing cytomegalovirus status from the catalog of TCR beta chain sequences. V and J gene assignment, in a later analysis, came from comparing TCR nucleotide sequences with IMGT/GENE-DB human TR gene sequences. Using the TCRdist pipeline, a later analysis assigned CDR3 sequences along with most-parsimonious VDJ recombination scenarios. In a later analysis, every TCR beta chain was defined by the combination of its CDR3 amino acid sequence and its V-gene family, and reads without a unique V-gene family were dropped. A later analysis removed 500 to 650 highly shared, low-generation-probability nucleotide sequences to deal with suspected cross-contamination and a sequencing artifact. For each public chain, a later analysis derived a clonal expansion index from normalized ranks of inferred template counts within each repertoire. In a later analysis, generation probabilities were computed using a VDJ recombination model fitted to out-of-frame rearrangements, and the results were checked against IGoR. Hypergeometric tests were used in a later analysis to score TCR-TCR, TCR-HLA and TCR-CMV co-occurrence, with a repertoire-size bias correction applied to the TCR pairs. In a later analysis, false discovery rates were estimated by permuting HLA or CMV assignments 20 times. A later analysis grouped co-occurring TCRs with DBSCAN, adding TCRdist sequence similarity when clustering within HLA-allele-positive subsets. Repertoires with fewer than 30,000 or more than 120,000 public chains were left out of co-occurrence clustering, as were a handful of repertoires with anomalous nucleotide sharing. The immuneACCESS repertoire file appears here via TCRdb, limited to in-frame rearrangements. These files lack a portion of the clones; in checked studies, under half of the deficit traces to unresolved V genes, and the cause of the others is not known. V, J and clone size are taken as reported in that table, and D and trimming were inferred from the DNA itself. Across this sample there are about 160,000 clones, with roughly four fifths seen only once. Jointly, the top ten make up less than 3% of the sample.

The record originates from a study of cytomegalovirus exposure and HLA in healthy donors (dated by TCRdb to between 2016 and 2019). Some background on the complete study: In an earlier analysis of some 610 of the donors, 276 Gb of sequence data and 117 million unique TCR beta sequences from some 170 million T cells were reported. Roughly 310 gigabases of sequencing data and some 85 million unique TCR sequences were included in an early release covering 500 to 750 HLA-typed donors. Among the roughly 400 genotyped donors, 75% to 90% belonged to the genetic ancestry cluster associated with self-reported Caucasian donors. The study was designed to test whether signatures of past pathogen exposure could be identified by cataloging public T cell receptors. The study used immunosequencing to profile the T cell repertoires of hundreds of subjects and linked those repertoires to cytomegalovirus serostatus. In addition to the first cohort of 666 subjects, a separate validation cohort of approximately 120 different subjects was used. To predict cytomegalovirus infection status, the study brought together high-throughput TCR immunosequencing, statistical association of individual TCRs with disease status, and machine learning. To study patterns of TCR occurrence, a later analysis re-analyzed previously published TCR beta repertoires from 500 to 850 donors and added high-resolution HLA genotyping. Rather than drawing on any new phenotypic data, the later analysis identified candidate immune exposures from TCR beta sequences and the way those sequences occurred across donors. To decide whether each TCR beta V gene segment behaved as functional or pseudogenic, an earlier analysis of approximately 600 of the donors relied on high-throughput TCR beta sequencing. Donor age, sex, ethnicity and CMV serostatus were collected together with the repertoire data. A later genetic analysis used genome-wide SNP genotypes for about 60% of the roughly 670 donors, treating that subset as a discovery cohort. All discovery cohort repertoires had been generated using a single sequencing platform. Class I and class II HLA loci were covered by the typing at four-digit resolution. The number of typed donors differed by locus: about 629-630 for A, B, C, DRB1 and DQB1; some 540 for DQA1; 606 for DPA1; and roughly 490 for DPB1. Roughly five DR-DQ haplotypes were handled as single units for association and clustering because linkage in the cohort was strong. Among roughly 400 genotyped donors of the cohort, an average of roughly 230,000 unique TCR beta nucleotide sequences was sequenced per donor, of which roughly 17% were non-productive.

General study outcomes and caveats: In an earlier analysis of around 600 of the donors, most TCR beta V segments were observed in productive rearrangements about 90% or about 30% of the time, broadly matching IMGT annotations. Cytomegalovirus status was reported to be diagnosed by the classifier with high specificity and sensitivity in both the original and validation cohorts. According to the authors, the approach could potentially be generalized to other disease states and immunological phenotypes. Three of the identified cytomegalovirus-associated TCR beta chains were confirmed in vitro to be specific for cytomegalovirus antigens. In a later analysis, HLA-associated TCR beta chains were found to be more clonally expanded and to have lower generation probabilities than equally common non-associated chains. A group of highly shared sequence variants was considered likely to be a technical artifact of the sequencing pipeline. In the study, 150 to 200 TCR beta chains were listed as associated with cytomegalovirus. Seventeen rarely observed V segments, including chromosome 9 orphons, were excluded from the earlier analysis of about 600 of the donors because counts were too low. Presence/absence analyses assumed roughly uniform sequencing depth across donors, an assumption that may not hold. Correlated functional status among segregating V segments might reflect linkage disequilibrium, but an unknown experimental factor could not be ruled out. A further reported finding was that TCR beta sequences accurately predicted the HLA-A and HLA-B alleles for most subjects in the first cohort. When HLA alleles, especially DR and DQ, strongly co-occurred, TCR associations were difficult to assign to individual alleles. Because some donors lacked HLA typing at each locus, the association tests relied only on the typed subset. According to a later genetic analysis, donors in an Asian-associated ancestry cluster had fewer N-insertions in productive TCRs than the roughly 670-donor mean. A later analysis reported that several top co-occurrence clusters appeared linked to parvovirus B19, influenza, CMV and Epstein-Barr virus. Most TCR sequences were observed very rarely across donors, whereas some public TCRs were present in many individuals. A later genetic analysis associated a missense DCLRE1C variant with V-gene and J-gene trimming of TCR beta chains, and an independent cohort replicated the association. The only immune exposure information available for the cohort was CMV serostatus. In a later analysis, most CMV-associated TCR beta chains were found to appear HLA-restricted, with HLA associations seemingly driven largely by CMV exposure. At a false discovery rate of 0.05, a later analysis linked under 20,000 TCR beta sequences to specific HLA alleles. In a later analysis, the rate of TCR association differed among HLA loci, with DRB1 alleles having the most associated TCRs and HLA-C alleles having the fewest. Some IMGT-functional V segments, including TRBV6-2 and TRBV6-3, could not be distinguished by the 87-base-pair reads and were therefore excluded. Only TCR beta chains were sequenced in this cohort, and the absence of alpha or paired-chain data limited detectable features.

The cohort comprised several hundred healthy bone marrow donors. At the time of sampling, all cohort members were nominally healthy, though unrecorded immune exposures were likely present. The donor tested CMV seronegative and was one of the 352 seronegative cohort members. A peripheral blood sample was collected from each donor, and TCR beta sequencing was performed on peripheral blood mononuclear cells. Genomic DNA was extracted from the blood cell samples with the Qiagen DNeasy Blood Extraction Kit. The sample taken for sequencing was PBMCs. The sequence links TRBV28 to TRBJ2-7; 9 nucleotides in the junction match TRBD1. The clonotype originates from a female donor in good health and CMV-seronegative. The DNA sequence reads TGTGCCAGCAGTCCCCCGGGGACAGGGAGCTACGAGCAGTACTTC. The translation is CASSPPGTGSYEQYF.